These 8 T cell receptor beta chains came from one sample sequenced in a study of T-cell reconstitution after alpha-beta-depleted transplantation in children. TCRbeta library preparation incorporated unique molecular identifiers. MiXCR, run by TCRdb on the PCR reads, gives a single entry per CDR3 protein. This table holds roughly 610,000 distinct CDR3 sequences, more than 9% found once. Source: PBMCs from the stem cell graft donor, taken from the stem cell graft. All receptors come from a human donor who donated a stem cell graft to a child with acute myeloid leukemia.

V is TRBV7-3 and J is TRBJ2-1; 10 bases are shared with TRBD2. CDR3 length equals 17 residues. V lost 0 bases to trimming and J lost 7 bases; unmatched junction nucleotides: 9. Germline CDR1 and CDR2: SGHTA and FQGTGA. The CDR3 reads CASSLTFTSGMENEQFF. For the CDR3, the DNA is TGTGCCAGCAGCTTAACGTTTACTAGCGGGATGGAGAATGAGCAGTTCTTC.

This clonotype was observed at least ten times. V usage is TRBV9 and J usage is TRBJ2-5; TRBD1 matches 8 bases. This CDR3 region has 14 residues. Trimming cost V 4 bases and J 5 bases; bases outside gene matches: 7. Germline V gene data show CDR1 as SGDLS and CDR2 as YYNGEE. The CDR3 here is CASSLRTGRETQYF. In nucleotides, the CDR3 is TGTGCCAGCAGCTTAAGGACAGGGAGGGAGACCCAGTACTTC. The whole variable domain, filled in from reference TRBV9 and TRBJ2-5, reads DSGVTQTPKHLITATGQRVTLRCSPRSGDLSVYWYQQSLDQGLQFLIQYYNGEERAKGNILERFSAQQFPDLHSELNLSSLELGDSALYFCASSLRTGRETQYFGPGTRLLVL.

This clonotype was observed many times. The CDR3, as DNA: TGTGCCAGCAGCTTGCAAGCGGGAGGGTTGACCGGGGAGCTGTTTTTT. Protein product: CASSLQAGGLTGELFF. This chain connects TRBV7-3 to TRBJ2-2; TRBD2 matches at 10 bases. CDR1 is SGHTA, CDR2 FQGTGA, per germline. The CDR3 is 16 residues long. V trimming: 3 bases; J trimming: 5 bases; junction bases outside the gene matches: 6.

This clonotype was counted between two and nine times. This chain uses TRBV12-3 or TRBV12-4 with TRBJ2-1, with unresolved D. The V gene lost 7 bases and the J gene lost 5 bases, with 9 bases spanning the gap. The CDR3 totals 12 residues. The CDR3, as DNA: TGTGCCAGCAAACCTTCAGACAATGAGCAGTTCTTC. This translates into CASKPSDNEQFF.

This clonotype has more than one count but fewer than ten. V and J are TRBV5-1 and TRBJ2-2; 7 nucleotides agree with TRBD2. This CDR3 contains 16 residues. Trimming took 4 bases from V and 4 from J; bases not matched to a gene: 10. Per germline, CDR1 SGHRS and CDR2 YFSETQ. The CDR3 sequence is CASSLVAASGTGELFF. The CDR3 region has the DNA TGCGCCAGCAGCCTGGTGGCGGCTAGCGGCACCGGGGAGCTGTTTTTT.

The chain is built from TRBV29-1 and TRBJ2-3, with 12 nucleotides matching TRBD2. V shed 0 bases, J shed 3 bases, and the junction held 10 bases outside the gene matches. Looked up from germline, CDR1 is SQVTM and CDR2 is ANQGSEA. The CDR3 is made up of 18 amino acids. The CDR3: CSVEDWGLAGGLTDTQYF. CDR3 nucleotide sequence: TGCAGCGTTGAAGATTGGGGGCTAGCGGGAGGGTTGACAGATACGCAGTATTTT.

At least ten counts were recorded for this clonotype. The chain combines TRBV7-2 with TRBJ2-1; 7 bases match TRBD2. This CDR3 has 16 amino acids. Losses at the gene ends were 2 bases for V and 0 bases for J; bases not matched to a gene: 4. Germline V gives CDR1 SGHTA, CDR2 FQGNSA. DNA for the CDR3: TGTGCCAGCAGCTTAATGGGCGGGAGCTCCTACAATGAGCAGTTCTTC. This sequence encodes CASSLMGGSSYNEQFF.

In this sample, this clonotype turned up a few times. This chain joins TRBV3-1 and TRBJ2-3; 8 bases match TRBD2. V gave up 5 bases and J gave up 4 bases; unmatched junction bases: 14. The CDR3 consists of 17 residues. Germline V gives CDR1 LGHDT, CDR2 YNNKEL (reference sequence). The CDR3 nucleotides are TGTGCCAGCAGCACCCTTACTAGCGGAGGCGAGGCAGATACGCAGTATTTT. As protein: CASSTLTSGGEADTQYF.